Only a few counts were recorded for the clone carrying this T cell receptor beta chain. These data come from a study of regulatory T cells in long-lasting Graves disease. The V end lost 4 bases, the J end lost 7 bases, and 20 bases lay between the germline ends. This CDR3 spans 16 amino acids. CDR1 MDHEN and CDR2 SYDVKM come from the germline V gene. The time point: persistent/refractory GD, antithyroid drugs over 5 years with positive TRAb. The TCR library was made from RNA that had been extracted from PBMCs in TRIzol. Arm-PCR with iRepertoire HTBI primers amplified the CDR3 regions for these TCR beta libraries. Per the original methods: Gene usage covered 62 TRBV and roughly 14 TRBJ segments. TCRdb re-called the multiplex PCR reads with MiXCR, one entry per CDR3 protein. These V and J calls are TCRdb output, not the study's own analysis. Of more than 300,000 distinct CDR3 sequences listed, roughly 25% are singletons.

The clonotype comes from a woman aged 40 to 50 with Graves disease. J is TRBJ1-5 and V is TRBV28; TRBD1 is a possible D gene (6 bases). The sample was peripheral blood mononuclear cells (PBMCs), taken when the disease was refractory, from a patient treated with antithyroid drugs. CDR3 nucleotides: TGTGCCAGCAGTTACCCATATCTAGGGGGTAGGCAGCCCCAGCATTTT. It yields the protein CASSYPYLGGRQPQHF.